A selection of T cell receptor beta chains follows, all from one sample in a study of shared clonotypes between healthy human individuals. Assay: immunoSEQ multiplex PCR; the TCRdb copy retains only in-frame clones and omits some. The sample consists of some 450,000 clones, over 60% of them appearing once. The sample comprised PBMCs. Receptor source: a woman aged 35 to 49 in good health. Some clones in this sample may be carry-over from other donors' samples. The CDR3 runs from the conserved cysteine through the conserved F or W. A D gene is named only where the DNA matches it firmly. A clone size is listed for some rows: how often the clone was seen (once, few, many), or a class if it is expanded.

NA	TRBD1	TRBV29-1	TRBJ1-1	CSVDKGAKAFF	TGCAGCGTTGATAAGGGGGCGAAAGCTTTCTTT
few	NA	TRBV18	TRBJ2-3	CASSPSEDTQYF	TGTGCCAGCTCACCGTCCGAGGATACGCAGTATTTT
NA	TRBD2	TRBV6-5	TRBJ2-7	CASRTRLAGAYEQYF	TGTGCCAGCAGAACCCGACTAGCGGGAGCCTACGAGCAGTACTTC
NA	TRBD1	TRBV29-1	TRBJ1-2	CSAAGGAGYGYTF	TGCAGCGCCGCAGGGGGCGCGGGGTATGGCTACACCTTC
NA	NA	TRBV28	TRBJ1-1	CASSLGGGAGTEAFF	TGTGCCAGCAGTTTGGGCGGGGGCGCCGGCACTGAAGCTTTCTTT
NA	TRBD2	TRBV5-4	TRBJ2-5	CASSADRETSGTQETQYF	TGTGCCAGCAGCGCGGACAGGGAGACTAGCGGGACCCAAGAGACCCAGTACTTC
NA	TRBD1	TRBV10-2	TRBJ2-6	CASSRTGAGANVLTF	TGCGCCAGTAGCAGAACAGGGGCTGGGGCCAACGTCCTGACTTTC
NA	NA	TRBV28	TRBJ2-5	CASTTDISETQYF	TGTGCCAGCACCACGGACATCTCGGAGACCCAGTACTTC
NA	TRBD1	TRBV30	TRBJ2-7	CAWSPTGAEQYF	TGTGCCTGGAGCCCAACAGGGGCCGAGCAGTACTTC
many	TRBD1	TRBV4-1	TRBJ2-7	CASSQDSTRTGRTDEQYF	TGCGCCAGCAGCCAAGACTCAACCAGGACAGGGAGGACCGACGAGCAGTACTTC
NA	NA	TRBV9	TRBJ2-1	CASSVGGGTYNEQFF	TGTGCCAGCAGCGTAGGTGGCGGAACCTACAATGAGCAGTTCTTC
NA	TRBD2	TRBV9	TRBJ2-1	CASSPSAGRVRDEQFF	TGTGCCAGCAGCCCTAGCGCGGGGAGGGTTAGAGATGAGCAGTTCTTC
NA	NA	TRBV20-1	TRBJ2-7	CSAPNPEQYF	TGCAGTGCCCCGAACCCCGAGCAGTACTTC
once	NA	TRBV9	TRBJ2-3	CASSVFGATQYF	TGTGCCAGCAGCGTATTCGGAGCGACGCAGTATTTT
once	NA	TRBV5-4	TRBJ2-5	CASSLGQVQETQYF	TGTGCCAGCAGCTTGGGACAGGTCCAAGAGACCCAGTACTTC
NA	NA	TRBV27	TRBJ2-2	CASSLVGYSGELFF	TGTGCCAGCAGTTTAGTAGGGTATTCCGGGGAGCTGTTTTTT
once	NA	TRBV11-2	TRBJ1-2	CASRSLDSLYGYTF	TGTGCCAGCCGCTCGCTGGATTCCCTCTATGGCTACACCTTC
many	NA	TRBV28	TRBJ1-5	CASSPDSYSNQPQHF	TGTGCCAGCAGTCCCGACAGCTATAGCAATCAGCCCCAGCATTTT
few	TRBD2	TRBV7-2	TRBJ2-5	CASSPTSGSGETQYF	TGTGCCAGCAGCCCCACTAGCGGGAGTGGGGAGACCCAGTACTTC
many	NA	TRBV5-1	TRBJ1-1	CASSLAESEAFF	TGCGCCAGCAGCTTGGCCGAAAGTGAAGCTTTCTTT
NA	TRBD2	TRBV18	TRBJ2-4	CASSSSGMNIQYF	TGTGCCAGCTCCTCTAGCGGGATGAACATTCAGTACTTC
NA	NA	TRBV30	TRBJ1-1	CAWSRDGRAEAFF	TGTGCCTGGAGCCGGGACGGCAGGGCAGAAGCTTTCTTT
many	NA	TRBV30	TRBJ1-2	CAWSGGAYGYTF	TGTGCCTGGAGTGGTGGCGCCTATGGCTACACCTTC
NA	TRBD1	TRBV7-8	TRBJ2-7	CASSPRQGAYEQYF	TGTGCCAGCAGCCCTCGACAGGGGGCCTACGAGCAGTACTTC
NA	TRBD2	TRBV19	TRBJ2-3	CATSRAGLAGSTDTQYF	TGTGCCACATCCCGTGCGGGGCTAGCGGGCAGCACAGATACGCAGTATTTT
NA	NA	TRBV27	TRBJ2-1	CASSLGQSYNEQFF	TGTGCCAGCAGTTTAGGGCAATCCTACAATGAGCAGTTCTTC
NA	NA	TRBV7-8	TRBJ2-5	CASSPTGDGPFGGQYF	TGTGCCAGCAGCCCAACAGGGGATGGCCCCTTCGGGGGCCAGTACTTC
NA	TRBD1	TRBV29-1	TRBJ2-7	CSVVGQYEQYF	TGCAGCGTTGTGGGACAGTACGAGCAGTACTTC
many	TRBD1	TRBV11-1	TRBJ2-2	CASSKRTGHTGELFF	TGTGCCAGCAGCAAGAGGACAGGGCACACCGGGGAGCTGTTTTTT
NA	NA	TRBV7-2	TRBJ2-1	CASSLGGPSLQFF	TGTGCCAGCAGCTTAGGGGGACCATCGTTGCAGTTCTTC
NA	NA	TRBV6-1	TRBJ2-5	CASSEDAGTQYF	TGTGCCAGCAGTGAAGACGCAGGGACCCAGTACTTC
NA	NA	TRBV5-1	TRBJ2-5	CASSLGSGWGETQYF	TGCGCCAGCAGCTTGGGTTCTGGTTGGGGAGAGACCCAGTACTTC
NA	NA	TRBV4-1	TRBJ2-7	CASSQEPRVEREQYF	TGCGCCAGCAGCCAAGAACCCCGTGTCGAGCGCGAGCAGTACTTC
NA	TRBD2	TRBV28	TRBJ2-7	CASDVSGSKNEQYF	TGTGCCAGCGATGTTAGCGGGAGCAAAAACGAGCAGTACTTC
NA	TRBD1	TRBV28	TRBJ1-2	CASRPGTGGGGYTF	TGTGCCAGCAGACCCGGGACAGGGGGGGGCGGCTACACCTTC
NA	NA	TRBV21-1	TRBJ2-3	CASSKGMWLGTQYF	TGTGCCAGCAGCAAAGGTATGTGGCTGGGTACGCAGTATTTT
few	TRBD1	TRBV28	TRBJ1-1	CASILRQGEAFF	TGTGCCAGCATACTACGACAGGGAGAAGCTTTCTTT
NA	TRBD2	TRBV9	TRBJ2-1	CASSVVGGRAASNEQFF	TGTGCCAGCAGCGTAGTGGGCGGGAGGGCCGCGTCGAATGAGCAGTTCTTC
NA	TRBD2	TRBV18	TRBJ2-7	CASSPGLAGAYEQYF	TGTGCCAGCTCACCGGGACTAGCGGGAGCATACGAGCAGTACTTC
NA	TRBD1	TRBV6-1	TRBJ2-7	CASRRQGPEQYF	TGTGCCAGCAGAAGACAGGGCCCCGAGCAGTACTTC
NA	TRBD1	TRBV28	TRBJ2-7	CASSSPGTGSYEQYF	TGTGCCAGCAGTTCTCCCGGGACAGGGTCTTACGAGCAGTACTTC
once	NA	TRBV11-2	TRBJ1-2	CASSSEAWGGDYGYTF	TGTGCCAGCAGCTCCGAAGCTTGGGGAGGGGACTATGGCTACACCTTC